The following is a TCR beta chain sequence with its context. As yet, its antigen is unknown. TCRdb re-called the 5' RACE reads with MiXCR, one entry per CDR3 protein. The sample has about 220,000 distinct CDR3 sequences, 7% to 8% seen once. The data originate from a study of CD8 T cells in ankylosing spondylitis. Study-wide points: In ankylosing spondylitis patients, matched synovial fluid reportedly showed significant enrichment of disease-linked clones. Seven to nine highly homologous variants formed a TCR beta motif that appeared characteristic of ankylosing spondylitis blood.

Germline V gene data show CDR1 as SGHDT and CDR2 as YYEEEE. Deletions cut 2 bases from V and 3 bases from J, with 30 bases between. The CDR3 is 21 residues long. This receptor was identified in a male donor with ankylosing spondylitis. Material for sequencing was blood, either unsorted or a sorted T cell fraction (not recorded which). This chain uses TRBV5-6 with TRBJ2-1, with D possibly being TRBD1 (6 bases). The CDR3, as DNA: TGTGCCAGCAGCTTTCCGTACTTAACTCGACAGGACACTAAGAACTACAATGAGCAGTTCTTC. It specifies CASSFPYLTRQDTKNYNEQFF.